This T cell receptor beta chain emerged from a study of radiation and T cells in renal cell carcinoma. On the study more broadly: Nephrectomy followed 15 Gy stereotactic body radiation by 4 weeks.

TCRdb keeps only in-frame clones here, not all; method: immunoSEQ multiplex PCR. This table has some 130,000 clones, 70% to 90% appearing once. Trimming removed 2 bases from V and 4 bases from J; junction bases left unmatched: 11. CDR1 is SGHRS, CDR2 YFSETQ, per germline. The CDR3 runs 18 residues. On this clone: Its target is not known.

Study-wide findings and caveats: Pretreatment tumor biopsies were lacking, so baseline clonotypes are unknown.

Indicated time point: blood 2 weeks post-SBRT. Treatment described: 15 Gy SBRT to primary tumor, nephrectomy 4 weeks later. The J gene is TRBJ2-6, the V gene TRBV5-1, with 8 positions matching TRBD2. Sequenced material: blood, taken from a patient whose treatment included radiotherapy and nephrectomy. This clonotype originated in a woman in her 70s with renal cell carcinoma. CDR3 sequence: CASSFSQAGDGGANVLTF. The CDR3 coding sequence is TGCGCCAGCAGCTTTTCCCAAGCGGGGGATGGAGGGGCCAACGTCCTGACTTTC.